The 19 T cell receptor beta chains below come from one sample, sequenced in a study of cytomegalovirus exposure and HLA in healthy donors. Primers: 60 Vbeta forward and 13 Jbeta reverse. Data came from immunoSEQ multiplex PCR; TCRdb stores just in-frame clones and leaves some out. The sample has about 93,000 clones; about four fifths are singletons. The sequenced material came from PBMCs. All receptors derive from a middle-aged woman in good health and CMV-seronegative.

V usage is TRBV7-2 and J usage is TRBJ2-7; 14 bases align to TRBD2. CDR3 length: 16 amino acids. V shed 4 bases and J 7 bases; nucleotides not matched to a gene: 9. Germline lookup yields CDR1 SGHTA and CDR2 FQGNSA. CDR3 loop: CASSWGLAGAQGEQYF. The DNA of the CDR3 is TGTGCCAGCAGCTGGGGACTAGCGGGGGCCCAGGGAGAGCAGTACTTC.

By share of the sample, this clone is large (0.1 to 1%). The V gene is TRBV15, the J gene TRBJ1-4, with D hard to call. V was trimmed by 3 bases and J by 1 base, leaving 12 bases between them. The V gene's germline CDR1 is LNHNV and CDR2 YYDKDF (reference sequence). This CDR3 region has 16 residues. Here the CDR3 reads CATSSDEGGTNEKLFF. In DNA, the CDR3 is TGTGCCACCAGCAGCGACGAGGGAGGAACTAATGAAAAACTGTTTTTT.

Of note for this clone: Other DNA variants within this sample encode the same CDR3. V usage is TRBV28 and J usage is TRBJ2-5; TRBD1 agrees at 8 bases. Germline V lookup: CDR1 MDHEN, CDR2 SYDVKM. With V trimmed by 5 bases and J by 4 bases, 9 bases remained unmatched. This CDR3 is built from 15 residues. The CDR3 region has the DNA TGTGCCAGCAGTCCCGGACAGGGTAGGAGAGAGACCCAGTACTTC. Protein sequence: CASSPGQGRRETQYF. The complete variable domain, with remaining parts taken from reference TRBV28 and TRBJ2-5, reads DVKVTQSSRYLVKRTGEKVFLECVQDMDHENMFWYRQDPGLGLRLIYFSYDVKMKEKGDIPEGYSVSREKKERFSLILESASTNQTSMYLCASSPGQGRRETQYFGPGTRLLVL.

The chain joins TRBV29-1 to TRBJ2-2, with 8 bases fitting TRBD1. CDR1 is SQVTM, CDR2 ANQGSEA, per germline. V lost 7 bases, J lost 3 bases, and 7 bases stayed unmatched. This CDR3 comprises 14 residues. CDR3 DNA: TGCAGCGCCAAGGGGACAGGAGACACCGGGGAGCTGTTTTTT. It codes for CSAKGTGDTGELFF.

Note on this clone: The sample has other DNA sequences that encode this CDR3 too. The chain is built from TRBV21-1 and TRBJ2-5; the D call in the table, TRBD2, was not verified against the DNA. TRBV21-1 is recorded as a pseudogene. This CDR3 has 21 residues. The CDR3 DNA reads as TGTGCCAGCAGCAAAGGGCGGGCGGGAGTCTTCCGCCAGGAAAAAAAAGAGACCCAGTACTTC. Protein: CASSKGRAGVFRQEKKETQYF.

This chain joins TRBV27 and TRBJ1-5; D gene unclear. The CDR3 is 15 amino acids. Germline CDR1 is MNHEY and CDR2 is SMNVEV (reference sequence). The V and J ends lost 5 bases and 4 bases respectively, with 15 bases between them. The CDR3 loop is CASSRRFRRNQPQHF. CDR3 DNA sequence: TGTGCCAGCAGTAGACGGTTCAGGCGAAATCAGCCCCAGCATTTT.

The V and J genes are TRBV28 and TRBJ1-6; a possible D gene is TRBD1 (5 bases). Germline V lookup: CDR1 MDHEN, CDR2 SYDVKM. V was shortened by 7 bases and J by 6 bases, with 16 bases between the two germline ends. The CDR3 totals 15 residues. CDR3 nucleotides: TGTGCCAGCACCAACGGTGGGGGGACTAATTCACCCCTCCACTTT. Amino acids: CASTNGGGTNSPLHF.

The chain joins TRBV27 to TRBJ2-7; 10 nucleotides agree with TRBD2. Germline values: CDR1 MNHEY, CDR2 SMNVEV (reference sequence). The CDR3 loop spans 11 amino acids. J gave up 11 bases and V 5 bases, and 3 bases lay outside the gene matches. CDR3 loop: CASSQSGREYF. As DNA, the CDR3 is TGTGCCAGCAGTCAAAGCGGGAGGGAGTACTTC.

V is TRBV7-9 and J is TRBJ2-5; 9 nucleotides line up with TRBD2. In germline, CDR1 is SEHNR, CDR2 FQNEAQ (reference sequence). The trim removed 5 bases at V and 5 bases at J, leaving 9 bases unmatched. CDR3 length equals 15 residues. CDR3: CASSQTSGFEETQYF. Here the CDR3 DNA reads TGTGCCAGCAGCCAAACTAGCGGGTTTGAGGAGACCCAGTACTTC.

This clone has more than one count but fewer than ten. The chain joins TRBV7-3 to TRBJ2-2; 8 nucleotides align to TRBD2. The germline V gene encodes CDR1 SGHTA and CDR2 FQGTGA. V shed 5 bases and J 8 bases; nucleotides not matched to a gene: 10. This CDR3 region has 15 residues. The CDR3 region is CASSPGLAALGELFF. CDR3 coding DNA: TGTGCCAGCAGCCCCGGACTAGCAGCTTTAGGGGAGCTGTTTTTT.

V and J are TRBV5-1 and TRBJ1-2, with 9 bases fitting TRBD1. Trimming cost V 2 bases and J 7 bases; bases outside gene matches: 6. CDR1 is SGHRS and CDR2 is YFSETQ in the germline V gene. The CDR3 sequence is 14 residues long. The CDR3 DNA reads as TGCGCCAGCAGCTTTACAGGGGGCGAAGTTGGCTACACCTTC. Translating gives CASSFTGGEVGYTF.

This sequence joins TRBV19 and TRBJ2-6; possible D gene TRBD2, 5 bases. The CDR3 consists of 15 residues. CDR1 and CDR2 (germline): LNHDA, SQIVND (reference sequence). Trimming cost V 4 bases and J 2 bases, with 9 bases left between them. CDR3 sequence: CASSTLGAGANVLTF. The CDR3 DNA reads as TGTGCCAGTAGTACCCTCGGGGCTGGGGCCAACGTCCTGACTTTC.

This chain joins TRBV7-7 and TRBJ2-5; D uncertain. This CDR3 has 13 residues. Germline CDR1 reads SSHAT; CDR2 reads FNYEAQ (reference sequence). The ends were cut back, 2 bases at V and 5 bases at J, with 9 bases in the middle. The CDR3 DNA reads TGTGCCAGCAGCTTAAAAGCTGGTGAGACCCAGTACTTC. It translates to CASSLKAGETQYF.

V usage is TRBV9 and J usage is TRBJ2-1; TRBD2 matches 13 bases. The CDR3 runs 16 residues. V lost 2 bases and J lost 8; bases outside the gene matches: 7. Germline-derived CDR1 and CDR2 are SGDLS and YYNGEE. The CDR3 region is CASSVSPGLAGYEQFF. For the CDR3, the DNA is TGTGCCAGCAGCGTGAGCCCGGGACTAGCGGGATATGAGCAGTTCTTC.

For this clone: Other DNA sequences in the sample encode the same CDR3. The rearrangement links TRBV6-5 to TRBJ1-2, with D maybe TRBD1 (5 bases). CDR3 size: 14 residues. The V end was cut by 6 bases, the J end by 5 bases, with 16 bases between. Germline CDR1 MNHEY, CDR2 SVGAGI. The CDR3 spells CASSRGREGYGYTF. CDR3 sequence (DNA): TGTGCCAGCAGCCGGGGTCGGGAGGGGTATGGCTACACCTTC.

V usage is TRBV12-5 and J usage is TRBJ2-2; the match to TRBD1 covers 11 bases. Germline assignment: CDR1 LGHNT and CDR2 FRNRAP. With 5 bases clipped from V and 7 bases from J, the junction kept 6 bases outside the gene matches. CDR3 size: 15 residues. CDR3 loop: CASGTDRGLGGELFF. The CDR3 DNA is TGTGCTAGTGGTACGGACAGGGGGCTGGGCGGGGAGCTGTTTTTT.

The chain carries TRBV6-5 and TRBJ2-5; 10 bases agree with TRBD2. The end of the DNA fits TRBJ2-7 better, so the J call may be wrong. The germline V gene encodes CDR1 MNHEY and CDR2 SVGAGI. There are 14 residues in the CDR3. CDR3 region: CASRPGLAVYEQYF. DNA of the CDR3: TGTGCCAGCAGACCTGGACTAGCGGTCTACGAGCAGTACTTC.

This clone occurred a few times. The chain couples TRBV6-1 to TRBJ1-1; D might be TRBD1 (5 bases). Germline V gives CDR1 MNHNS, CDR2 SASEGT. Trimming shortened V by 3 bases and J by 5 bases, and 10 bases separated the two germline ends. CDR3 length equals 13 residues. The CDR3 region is CASSDRAETEAFF. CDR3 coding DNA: TGTGCCAGCAGTGACAGGGCGGAGACTGAAGCTTTCTTT.

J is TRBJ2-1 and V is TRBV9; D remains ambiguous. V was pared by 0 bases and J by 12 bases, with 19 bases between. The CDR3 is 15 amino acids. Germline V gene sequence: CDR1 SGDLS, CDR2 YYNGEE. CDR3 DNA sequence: TGTGCCAGCAGCGTAGGAGGCGTGGCAGCTGGTGGGCAGTTCTTC. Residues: CASSVGGVAAGGQFF.